The 27 T cell receptor beta chains presented below share a single source sample, sequenced in a study of glioma-infiltrating T cells (dated by TCRdb to 2016 to 2017). The instrument was an Illumina MiSeq. TCR alpha and beta CDR3 regions were amplified with the iRepertoire nested amplicon-rescue multiplex PCR (arm-PCR) platform from RNA. Using fastp trimming at Q25 and MiXCR clonotype assembly, TCRdb reanalyzed the public sequencing data and kept in-frame beta chains. Every CDR3 protein is listed once, alongside the most common genes and DNA of its rows. Across this sample there are some 17,000 distinct CDR3 sequences, with roughly 64% seen only once. Roughly 45% of the sample comes from the top ten. Specimen: glioma tissue, nonneoplastic brain tissue, or PBMCs (not recorded which). The origin of the receptors is a human donor with low-grade glioma or glioblastoma, undergoing nonglioma brain surgery, or in good health (not recorded which).

The rearrangement links TRBV28 to TRBJ2-7; 7 bases map to TRBD2. After removal of 6 bases from V and 4 bases from J, the junction contained 9 bases not matched to a gene. This CDR3 region has 14 residues. CDR1 MDHEN and CDR2 SYDVKM come from the germline V gene. Here the CDR3 reads CASRPGLAVYEQYF. CDR3 nucleotides: TGTGCCAGCAGGCCGGGGCTAGCGGTTTACGAGCAGTACTTC.

This clonotype came up many times. In DNA form, the CDR3 reads TGTGCCAGCAGTGGGACAGGGCGTACCCACGAGCAGTACTTC. Encoded protein: CASSGTGRTHEQYF. The V call is TRBV6-1, the J call TRBJ2-7; 8 nucleotides agree with TRBD1. CDR3 length: 14 amino acids. The V segment lost 4 bases and the J segment 5 bases; nucleotides outside the gene matches: 7. Germline V gives CDR1 MNHNS, CDR2 SASEGT.

CDR3 DNA sequence: TGTGCCAGGACCCGACTAGCGGAACAAGAGACCCAGTACTTC. Translation gives CARTRLAEQETQYF. The rearrangement links TRBV6-6 to TRBJ2-5; 9 positions match TRBD2. V shed 9 bases, J shed 2 bases, and the junction held 7 bases outside the gene matches. Germline CDR1 is MNHNY and CDR2 is SVGAGI (reference sequence). CDR3 length equals 14 residues.

The rearrangement uses TRBV14 and TRBJ2-2; 10 nucleotides agree with TRBD2. Germline-derived CDR1 and CDR2 are SGHDN and FVKESK. This CDR3 is 16 amino acids long. The junction had 4 bases not matched to a gene; V was cut back by 3 bases and J by 3 bases. CDR3 sequence: CASSQGLAGDTGELFF. The CDR3 region has the DNA TGTGCCAGCAGCCAGGGGCTAGCGGGGGACACCGGGGAGCTGTTTTTT.

This chain joins TRBV20-1 and TRBJ1-2; no reliable D call. CDR1 and CDR2 (germline): DFQATT, SNEGSKA (reference sequence). The V gene lost 2 bases and the J gene lost 7 bases, with 11 bases spanning the gap. The CDR3 is 12 residues long. CDR3 nucleotides: TGCAGTGCTAGATACGGGGAGGGTGGCTACACCTTC. It is translated as CSARYGEGGYTF.

This clonotype was detected many times. The chain carries TRBV7-2 and TRBJ1-2; D is unresolved. The germline V and J ends were trimmed by 0 bases and 6 bases, with 20 bases remaining between them. Germline values: CDR1 SGHTA, CDR2 FQGNSA. This CDR3 contains 17 residues. CDR3 sequence (DNA): TGTGCCAGCAGCTTAGCGGGTGGAGGAAAAAGACTAGATGGCTACACCTTC. As protein: CASSLAGGGKRLDGYTF.

V and J are TRBV27 and TRBJ2-1; D is possibly TRBD1 or TRBD2 (5 bases each). The V end lost 6 bases, the J end lost 4 bases, and 16 bases lay between the germline ends. The CDR3 has 15 residues. CDR1 and CDR2 from the germline V gene are MNHEY and SMNVEV (reference sequence). The CDR3 bases are TGTGCCAGCAGCGCCGTCGGGGCAGGGTACAATGAGCAGTTCTTC. It yields the protein CASSAVGAGYNEQFF.

There are a few counts of this clonotype. The CDR3 nucleotides are TGTGCCAGCAGTGAAGCGCATGACACGGCGGATACCTTC. As protein: CASSEAHDTADTF. The rearrangement links TRBV6-1 to TRBJ1-2; no reliable D call. This CDR3 has 13 residues. The V end was cut by 0 bases, the J end by 14 bases, with 16 bases between. The germline CDR1 and CDR2 sequences are MNHNS and SASEGT.

This clonotype has just a few counts. The CDR3 DNA follows: TGTGCCAGCAGTGAAGGCAGGAGGGGTGAGCAGTTCTTC. Amino acids: CASSEGRRGEQFF. The chain is built from TRBV2 and TRBJ2-1; D perhaps matches TRBD2 (6 bases). The germline CDR1 and CDR2 sequences are SNHLY and FYNNEI. CDR3 length: 13 residues. V lost 1 base to trimming and J lost 9 bases, with 10 bases between them.

This clonotype was recorded at least ten times. A clone one base away is much larger, so this may be a read error. Since the CDR3 does not end with the conserved phenylalanine or tryptophan, this likely comes from a read error. The genes are TRBV6-1 and TRBJ1-4, with D perhaps TRBD1 (6 bases). CDR1 and CDR2 (germline): MNHNS, SASEGT. V was cut by 6 bases and J by 8 bases, with 10 bases left in between. The CDR3 length is 12 residues. CDR3 nucleotide sequence: TGTGCCAGCAGACGGGGGCTCGAAAAACTGTTTCTT. It specifies CASRRGLEKLFL.

This clonotype qualifies as large. This chain links TRBV6-1 with TRBJ1-1, with 8 nucleotides matching TRBD1. Trimming took 7 bases from V and 11 from J; bases not matched to a gene: 9. Germline assignment: CDR1 MNHNS and CDR2 SASEGT. The CDR3 runs 12 residues. Here the CDR3 reads CASMRQGLGAFF. In nucleotides, the CDR3 is TGTGCCAGCATGAGACAGGGGTTGGGGGCTTTCTTT.

By frequency in the sample, this clonotype is medium-sized. The gene calls are TRBV5-1 and TRBJ1-5, with a possible D match to TRBD1 (5 bases). V was clipped by 4 bases and J by 2 bases, with 13 bases between them. Germline CDR1 SGHRS, CDR2 YFSETQ. This CDR3 is 15 amino acids long. In DNA, the CDR3 is TGCGCCAGCAGCCTCACAGGCGCGGGCAATCAGCCCCAGCATTTT. It translates to CASSLTGAGNQPQHF.

A single count supports this clonotype. V and J are TRBV18 and TRBJ1-2; D unresolved. Germline values: CDR1 KGHSH, CDR2 LQKENI. This CDR3 spans 14 amino acids. V was cut by 2 bases and J by 7 bases, with 14 bases left in between. This CDR3 is CASSPDLYGCGYTF. The CDR3, as DNA: TGTGCCAGCTCACCAGATCTATACGGGTGTGGCTACACCTTC.

A few counts support this clonotype. V usage is TRBV27 and J usage is TRBJ2-7; D call uncertain. Per the germline V gene, CDR1 is MNHEY and CDR2 is SMNVEV (reference sequence). CDR3 length: 14 amino acids. V lost 1 base to trimming and J lost 0 bases, with 7 bases between them. The CDR3 reads CASSLWFTSYEQYF. As DNA, the CDR3 is TGTGCCAGCAGTTTATGGTTTACCTCCTACGAGCAGTACTTC.

In this sample, this clonotype turned up many times. A much larger clone is a single base away; this may be a read error. The chain employs TRBV27 and TRBJ2-7; D uncertain. In germline, CDR1 is MNHEY, CDR2 SMNVEV (reference sequence). The CDR3 has 13 residues. This CDR3 is CASSLVPSYKQYF. CDR3 DNA: TGTGCCAGCAGTTTAGTTCCGTCCTACAAGCAGTACTTC.

The chain carries TRBV25-1 and TRBJ1-1; tentatively, D is TRBD1 (5 bases). Trimming pared 8 bases from V and 1 base from J, leaving 11 bases between. CDR3 length: 13 amino acids. CDR1 and CDR2 from the germline V gene are MGHDK and SYGVNS. CDR3 sequence (DNA): TGTGCCAGCGGCAGGGTGGGGAACACTGAAGCTTTCTTT. Its translation: CASGRVGNTEAFF.

For this clonotype: Mismatch with germline at one junction end may stem from a read error. CDR3 sequence: CTSSLTVGDAQPQHF. The CDR3 nucleotides read TGTACCAGCAGCCTAACCGTCGGGGACGCTCAGCCACAGCATTTT. The chain combines TRBV7-2 with TRBJ1-5; TRBD1 might be the D (5 bases). Per germline, CDR1 SGHTA and CDR2 FQGNSA. The CDR3 totals 15 residues.

The CDR3 loop reads CASSQELGGYEQYF. CDR3 nucleotide sequence: TGCGCCAGCAGCCAAGAACTAGGGGGCTACGAGCAGTACTTC. This rearrangement joins TRBV4-1 to TRBJ2-1; D is possibly TRBD1 (6 bases). TRBJ2-7 explains the end of the DNA better; the J call may be wrong. Germline CDR1 and CDR2: MGHRA and YSYEKL. The CDR3 is made up of 14 amino acids.

This sequence joins TRBV6-2 or TRBV6-3 and TRBJ2-5, with a possible D match to TRBD1 (6 bases). The CDR3 loop spans 14 amino acids. The V end lost 4 bases, the J end lost 3 bases, and 12 bases lay between the germline ends. Germline CDR1 reads MNHEY; CDR2 reads SVGEGT. The CDR3 DNA is TGTGCCAGCAGTTTCGATTGGACAGAAGAGACCCAGTACTTC. Its translation: CASSFDWTEETQYF.

This clonotype was seen a few times. The V gene is TRBV9, the J gene TRBJ2-3; possible D gene TRBD2, 6 bases. V gave up 3 bases and J gave up 6 bases, with 17 bases separating them. The CDR3 loop spans 15 amino acids. Germline V CDR1 and CDR2: SGDLS, YYNGEE. CDR3 DNA: TGTGCCAGCAGCGGGGGGACTTCCATACCGGATACGCAGTATTTT. This translates into CASSGGTSIPDTQYF.

The V call is TRBV6-6, the J call TRBJ2-5, with TRBD1 matching over 9 bases. The CDR3 loop spans 15 amino acids. The junction had 5 bases not matched to a gene; V was cut back by 2 bases and J by 4 bases. Germline CDR1 and CDR2: MNHNY and SVGAGI (reference sequence). Here the CDR3 reads CASSYTGQGTETQYF. In DNA, the CDR3 is TGTGCCAGCAGTTACACTGGACAGGGGACAGAGACCCAGTACTTC.

There are a few counts of this clonotype. The chain joins TRBV4-1 to TRBJ2-4; D might be TRBD2 (6 bases). The V and J ends lost 1 base and 6 bases respectively, with 10 bases between them. CDR3 length equals 14 residues. Germline values: CDR1 MGHRA, CDR2 YSYEKL. CDR3 in DNA: TGCGCCAGCAGCCAAGTAGGGACTCGAAACATTCAGTACTTC. This gives the protein CASSQVGTRNIQYF.

The sample holds one count of this clonotype. V gene TRBV3-1 combines with J gene TRBJ1-1; no clear D. The CDR3 runs to 14 residues. The germline V gene encodes CDR1 LGHDT and CDR2 YNNKEL (reference sequence). V lost 5 bases, J lost 2 bases, and 12 bases lay in between. Written as DNA, the CDR3 is TGTGCCAGCAGCACCAGCGAGGCTAACACTGAAGCTTTCTTT. It is translated as CASSTSEANTEAFF.

The chain combines TRBV5-1 with TRBJ1-5; no definite D call. V dropped 4 bases and J dropped 2 bases, with 7 bases sitting between them. CDR1 is SGHRS and CDR2 is YFSETQ in the germline V gene. CDR3 size: 13 residues. In nucleotides, the CDR3 is TGCGCCAGCAGCGTCGACGGCAATCAGCCCCAGCATTTT. As protein: CASSVDGNQPQHF.

V is TRBV15 and J is TRBJ1-5; no definite D call. V was clipped by 6 bases and J by 2 bases, with 5 bases between them. This CDR3 is built from 12 residues. Germline lookup yields CDR1 LNHNV and CDR2 YYDKDF (reference sequence). Written as DNA, the CDR3 is TGTGCCACCAGTCAGGGCAATCAGCCCCAGCATTTT. It codes for CATSQGNQPQHF.

V and J are TRBV20-1 and TRBJ2-1; 11 nucleotides agree with TRBD2. The CDR3 has 14 amino acids. Germline V CDR1 and CDR2: DFQATT, SNEGSKA (reference sequence). V lost 5 bases, J lost 9 bases, and 9 bases stayed unmatched. The CDR3 sequence is CSAPLAGERGEQFF. As DNA, the CDR3 is TGCAGTGCTCCACTAGCGGGAGAACGGGGTGAGCAGTTCTTC.

As to this clonotype: The junction and the germline gene differ at one end; a read error may be behind it. The chain has TRBV18 and TRBJ2-6, with TRBD1 as a possible D gene (5 bases). From germline, CDR1 is KGHSH and CDR2 LQKENI. The CDR3 runs 15 residues. The CDR3 loop reads CASSLEYSGANVLTF. The CDR3 DNA sequence: TGTGCCAGCTCACTTGAGTACTCTGGGGCCAACGTCCTTACTTTC.